This is a list of T cell receptor beta chains from one sample in a study of shared clonotypes between healthy human individuals. Here immunoSEQ multiplex PCR was the method, and the copy in TCRdb shows in-frame clones only, minus some. Among millions of clones listed, around 93% were seen once. The sequenced sample was naive CD8+ T cells from PBMCs. The receptors derive from a man aged 18 to 30 in good health. Some clones in this sample may be carry-over from other donors' samples. CDR3s include the opening cysteine and the closing phenylalanine or tryptophan. A D gene is named only where the DNA matches it firmly. Clone size is not always given. Where it is, it says once, few, many or a class for expanded clones.

>15|TRBJ2-7|TRBV9|-|once
CASSAGGRGRYEQYF
TGTGCCAGCAGCGCCGGGGGCAGGGGCAGGTACGAGCAGTACTTC
>17|TRBJ2-3|TRBV5-4|TRBD2|-
CASRQRLAGVFTDTQYF
TGTGCCAGCAGACAAAGACTAGCGGGGGTTTTCACAGATACGCAGTATTTT
>18|TRBJ2-2|TRBV7-9|TRBD2|-
CASSSPRLAETNTGELFF
TGTGCCAGCAGCTCCCCCCGACTAGCGGAGACGAACACCGGGGAGCTGTTTTTT
>13|TRBJ2-7|TRBV27|-|-
CASALTTSYEQYF
TGTGCCAGCGCCCTGACAACCTCCTACGAGCAGTACTTC
>16|TRBJ2-7|TRBV18|-|-
CASSPPLELTADEQYF
TGTGCCAGCTCACCACCGTTGGAGCTAACGGCGGACGAGCAGTACTTC
>15|TRBJ1-2|TRBV9|-|-
CASSVADGGPYGYTF
TGTGCCAGCAGCGTAGCTGACGGGGGACCCTATGGCTACACCTTC
>16|TRBJ2-5|TRBV29-1|TRBD1|once
CSVEPSQTGGAETQYF
TGCAGCGTTGAACCCAGTCAGACAGGGGGCGCAGAGACCCAGTACTTC
>13|TRBJ1-1|TRBV28|TRBD1|few
CASSSDRGAEAFF
TGTGCCAGCAGTTCGGACAGGGGGGCTGAAGCTTTCTTT
>15|TRBJ2-1|TRBV28|-|-
CASSLFSEGYNEQFF
TGTGCCAGCAGTTTATTTAGTGAGGGATACAATGAGCAGTTCTTC
>15|TRBJ1-1|TRBV5-4|TRBD1|-
CASSYPGQGTTEAFF
TGTGCCAGCAGCTACCCGGGACAGGGGACCACTGAAGCTTTCTTT
>15|TRBJ1-1|TRBV5-1|-|-
CASRQEGHTNTEAFF
TGCGCCAGCAGGCAAGAGGGACACACGAACACTGAAGCTTTCTTT
>14|TRBJ2-7|TRBV13|-|-
CASSLPGTSEEQYF
TGTGCCAGCAGCCTGCCGGGAACTTCGGAAGAGCAGTACTTC
>14|TRBJ2-7|TRBV5-1|TRBD2|-
CASSPLGGTNEQYF
TGCGCCAGCAGCCCCCTGGGGGGGACCAACGAGCAGTACTTC
>16|TRBJ2-5|TRBV28|TRBD1|-
CASSSTDRGRWETQYF
TGTGCCAGCAGCTCCACTGACAGGGGGCGTTGGGAGACCCAGTACTTC
>13|TRBJ1-1|TRBV28|-|-
CASSFGENTEAFF
TGTGCCAGCAGTTTCGGGGAAAACACTGAAGCTTTCTTT
>13|TRBJ2-7|TRBV29-1|TRBD1|-
CSVHDRGGYEQYF
TGCAGCGTCCACGACAGGGGAGGCTACGAGCAGTACTTC
>15|TRBJ2-3|TRBV9|TRBD1|-
CASTEQGVVGDTQYF
TGTGCCAGCACCGAACAGGGGGTGGTGGGGGATACGCAGTATTTT